Sequencing of this T cell receptor (beta chain) was carried out in a study of T cell responses to AZD1222 COVID-19 vaccine. Study summary: It was second doses at about 4 or about 12 weeks that were pooled. Study conclusions and caveats: Females made up more of the donors, who were largely white British, and clonal diversity may have come out too low. CD4 TCRs covered the whole spike, strongest at regions 160-218 and 743-854.

This table comes from immunoSEQ multiplex PCR, and its TCRdb copy is limited to in-frame clones, with some not included. The table shows around 120,000 clones, with about nine tenths occurring only once. The V end lost 2 bases, the J end lost 2 bases, and 14 bases lay between the germline ends. This CDR3 has 15 residues. CDR1 and CDR2 (germline): GTSNPN, SVGIG (reference sequence). This clone has a single count. Its antigen is currently unknown. Material: peripheral blood, obtained on day 0 of AZD1222 vaccination. The sequence came from an adult in good health. The chain carries TRBV30 and TRBJ2-3; D possibly corresponds to TRBD1 (6 bases). This CDR3 reads CAWSRQGGVTDTQYF. For the CDR3, the DNA is TGTGCCTGGAGTAGGCAAGGGGGAGTCACAGATACGCAGTATTTT.